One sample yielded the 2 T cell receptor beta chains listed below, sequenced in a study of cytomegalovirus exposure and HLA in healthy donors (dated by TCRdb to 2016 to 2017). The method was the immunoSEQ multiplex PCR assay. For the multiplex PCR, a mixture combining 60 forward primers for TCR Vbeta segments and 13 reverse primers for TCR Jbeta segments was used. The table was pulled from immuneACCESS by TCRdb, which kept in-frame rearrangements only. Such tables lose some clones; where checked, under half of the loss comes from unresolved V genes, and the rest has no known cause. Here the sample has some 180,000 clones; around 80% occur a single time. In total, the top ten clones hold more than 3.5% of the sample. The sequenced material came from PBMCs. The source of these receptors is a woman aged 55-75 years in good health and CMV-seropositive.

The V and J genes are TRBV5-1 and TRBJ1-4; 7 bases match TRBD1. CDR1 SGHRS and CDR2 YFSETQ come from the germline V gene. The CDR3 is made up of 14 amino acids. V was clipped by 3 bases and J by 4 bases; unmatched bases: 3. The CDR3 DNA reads TGCGCCAGCAGCTCCGGACAGGATAATGAAAAACTGTTTTTT. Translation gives CASSSGQDNEKLFF.

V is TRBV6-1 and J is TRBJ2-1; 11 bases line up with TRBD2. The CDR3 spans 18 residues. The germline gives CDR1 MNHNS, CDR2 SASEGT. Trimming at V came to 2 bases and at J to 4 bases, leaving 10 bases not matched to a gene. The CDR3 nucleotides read TGTGCCAGCAGTGAATCCAGTTTCAGACTAGCGGGGTACAATGAGCAGTTCTTC. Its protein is CASSESSFRLAGYNEQFF.